One and the same sample provided the 29 T cell receptor beta chains below, sequenced in a study of T-cell reconstitution after alpha-beta-depleted transplantation in children listed by TCRdb under 2016. Receptor libraries were prepared by PCR. Data came from an Illumina HiSeq 2500. TCR library preparation used molecular barcoding, with unique molecular identifiers applied to normalize quantification of the TCRbeta repertoire. Clones were called with MiXCR by TCRdb after fastp trimmed the public reads at Q25, and only in-frame beta chains were retained. Every CDR3 protein is listed once, alongside the most common genes and DNA of its rows. The sample has some 500,000 distinct CDR3 sequences on record, around a third of them singletons. Clones ranked in the top ten supply 2% to 2.5% of the sample. The sample here was PBMCs from the stem cell graft donor, taken from the stem cell graft. The receptors were sampled from a human donor who donated a stem cell graft to a child with aplastic anemia.

In its sample, this clonotype was seen a few times. This sequence joins TRBV5-1 and TRBJ2-1; 7 bases line up with TRBD2. The CDR3 has 14 amino acids. J lost 8 bases, V lost 1 base, and 6 bases had no gene match. Germline CDR1 SGHRS, CDR2 YFSETQ. CDR3 in amino acids: CASSLLAERDEQFF. The CDR3 region has the DNA TGCGCCAGCAGCTTGCTAGCGGAGAGGGATGAGCAGTTCTTC.

The chain couples TRBV9 to TRBJ2-2; D unclear. Trimming removed 1 base from V and 3 bases from J, with 7 bases in between. Germline V CDR1 and CDR2: SGDLS, YYNGEE. The CDR3 runs to 14 residues. For the CDR3, the DNA is TGTGCCAGCAGCGTATATCCGGACACCGGGGAGCTGTTTTTT. It is translated as CASSVYPDTGELFF.

There are a few counts of this clonotype. The chain links TRBV7-6 to TRBJ2-2, with 8 bases matching TRBD2. Looked up from germline, CDR1 is SGHVS and CDR2 is FNYEAQ. The CDR3 is made up of 16 amino acids. V lost 5 bases to trimming and J lost 4 bases; unmatched junction nucleotides: 9. DNA of the CDR3: TGTGCCAGCAGCCCAAGCGGGAGAGGAGGCACCGGGGAGCTGTTTTTT. The encoded protein is CASSPSGRGGTGELFF.

The chain is built from TRBV30 and TRBJ2-7; 8 nucleotides match TRBD2. The CDR3 is made up of 13 amino acids. In germline, CDR1 is GTSNPN, CDR2 SVGIG (reference sequence). The J segment lost 5 bases and the V segment lost 5 bases, leaving 8 bases of the junction unmatched. CDR3 in DNA: TGTGCCTGGGGGGGACTAGATCCGGACGAGCAGTACGTC. Translating it yields CAWGGLDPDEQYV.

This clonotype was observed many times. This rearrangement joins TRBV12-3 or TRBV12-4 to TRBJ1-1, with D possibly matching TRBD1 (5 bases). The V gene lost 4 bases and the J gene lost 4 bases, with 13 bases spanning the gap. CDR3 length: 14 residues. This CDR3 reads CASSSRDPTTEAFF. The CDR3 DNA sequence: TGTGCCAGCAGTTCCCGGGACCCCACCACTGAAGCTTTCTTT.

This clonotype was seen a few times. This rearrangement joins TRBV27 to TRBJ1-1, with D possibly matching TRBD1 (5 bases). Trimming removed 10 bases at V and 1 base at J, with 19 bases between. This CDR3 contains 15 residues. The V gene's germline CDR1 is MNHEY and CDR2 SMNVEV (reference sequence). The CDR3, as DNA: TGTGCCACAGCAAGTATCGACAGTTGGAACACTGAAGCTTTCTTT. Its protein product is CATASIDSWNTEAFF.

This clonotype was counted between two and nine times. The chain carries TRBV5-4 and TRBJ2-3; 7 bases map to TRBD2. This CDR3 spans 19 amino acids. J was trimmed by 1 base and V by 0 bases; bases with no gene match: 14. CDR1 and CDR2 from the germline V gene are SGHNT and YYREEE (reference sequence). In nucleotides, the CDR3 is TGTGCCAGCAGCTTGGAGGGAGGGGCCGGACTCCTCCGCACAGATACGCAGTATTTT. The encoded protein is CASSLEGGAGLLRTDTQYF.

The table lists this clonotype with a few counts. The rearrangement uses TRBV25-1 and TRBJ1-1, with D possibly matching TRBD1 (5 bases). The CDR3 runs to 17 residues. CDR1 is MGHDK and CDR2 is SYGVNS in the germline V gene. Trimming left V 1 base short and J 0 bases short, with 15 bases between. This CDR3 reads CASSEWTQGLMNTEAFF. CDR3 in DNA: TGTGCCAGCAGTGAATGGACACAAGGTCTAATGAACACTGAAGCTTTCTTT.

This clonotype was counted a few times. The chain recombines TRBV12-3 or TRBV12-4 with TRBJ2-5, with D maybe TRBD1 (5 bases). V dropped 5 bases and J dropped 1 base, with 11 bases sitting between them. CDR3 length equals 14 residues. The CDR3 reads CASSLGAVQETQYF. In nucleotides, the CDR3 is TGTGCCAGCAGTCTAGGGGCGGTCCAAGAGACCCAGTACTTC.

The rearrangement uses TRBV20-1 and TRBJ1-3; tentative D call: TRBD1 (5 bases). Trimming stripped 1 base from V and 0 bases from J, with 10 bases between. This CDR3 comprises 15 residues. Germline values: CDR1 DFQATT, CDR2 SNEGSKA (reference sequence). This CDR3 is CSARGTRGSGNTIYF. CDR3 in DNA: TGCAGTGCTAGAGGGACAAGGGGCTCTGGAAACACCATATATTTT.

The J gene is TRBJ2-3, the V gene TRBV5-1; no reliable D call. Trimming shortened V by 4 bases and J by 4 bases, and 13 bases separated the two germline ends. Germline V gene data show CDR1 as SGHRS and CDR2 as YFSETQ. The CDR3 runs 14 residues. CDR3 nucleotide sequence: TGCGCCAGCAGCCTCGGAAAGGGTGCAGATACGCAGTATTTT. Protein sequence: CASSLGKGADTQYF.

This chain uses TRBV27 with TRBJ1-2; D gene ambiguous. The CDR3 is 14 residues long. The ends were cut back, 6 bases at V and 4 bases at J, with 15 bases in the middle. From germline, CDR1 is MNHEY and CDR2 SMNVEV (reference sequence). The CDR3 bases are TGTGCCAGCAGCTTTGAACCTTCGAGCTATGGCTACACCTTC. It yields the protein CASSFEPSSYGYTF.

CDR3 residues: CATSDSRGGTEAFF. The CDR3 DNA reads TGTGCCACCAGTGACTCCAGGGGGGGGACTGAAGCTTTCTTT. The gene calls are TRBV24-1 and TRBJ1-1, with 7 bases that match TRBD1. The CDR3 consists of 14 residues. V dropped 4 bases and J dropped 5; count of bases not matched to a gene: 6. Germline CDR1 reads KGHDR; CDR2 reads SFDVKD.

This clonotype came up a few times. The chain combines TRBV7-2 with TRBJ2-1, with 12 bases that match TRBD2. CDR3 length equals 16 residues. Per germline, CDR1 SGHTA and CDR2 FQGNSA. V was clipped by 4 bases and J by 5 bases; unmatched bases: 6. CDR3 amino acids: CASSSIRLAGDNEQFF. CDR3 coding DNA: TGTGCCAGCAGCTCAATTCGACTAGCGGGAGACAATGAGCAGTTCTTC.

V usage is TRBV20-1 and J usage is TRBJ1-2; D remains unclear. Germline loops: CDR1 DFQATT, CDR2 SNEGSKA (reference sequence). The CDR3 consists of 13 residues. The V end lost 5 bases, the J end lost 5 bases, and 15 bases lay between the germline ends. The CDR3 spells CSADPGGYYGYTF. The CDR3 DNA reads as TGCAGTGCTGACCCGGGAGGATATTATGGCTACACCTTC.

The chain combines TRBV24-1 with TRBJ2-1; D is uncertain. The CDR3 is 13 amino acids. V was clipped by 5 bases and J by 8 bases, with 12 bases between them. Germline CDR1 KGHDR, CDR2 SFDVKD. CDR3 residues: CATSVQLSDEQFF. CDR3 DNA sequence: TGTGCCACCAGTGTCCAGCTAAGCGATGAGCAGTTCTTC.

This chain joins TRBV10-3 and TRBJ2-1; D gene ambiguous. Germline V gene data show CDR1 as ENHRY and CDR2 as SYGVKD. The CDR3 length is 12 residues. With 7 bases removed from V and 3 bases from J, the gap between germline ends came to 7 bases. The CDR3 here is CAIKPDYNEQFF. The CDR3 nucleotides are TGTGCCATCAAACCAGACTACAATGAGCAGTTCTTC.

The chain links TRBV6-1 to TRBJ1-2; 9 bases fit TRBD1. This CDR3 has 14 residues. The trim removed 7 bases at V and 6 bases at J, leaving 9 bases unmatched. From germline, CDR1 is MNHNS and CDR2 SASEGT. CDR3: CASTGTGNSNGYTF. CDR3 nucleotides: TGTGCCAGCACTGGGACAGGGAATAGTAATGGCTACACCTTC.

This clonotype appeared a few times. The chain employs TRBV12-3 or TRBV12-4 and TRBJ1-5; a weak D match, TRBD1 (6 bases). The CDR3 totals 14 residues. V shed 2 bases and J shed 3 bases, with 8 bases lying between them. The CDR3 protein is CASSLRDTNQPQHF. CDR3 nucleotide sequence: TGTGCCAGCAGTTTAAGGGACACCAATCAGCCCCAGCATTTT.

This clonotype was seen repeatedly, ten times or more. This chain links TRBV5-1 with TRBJ2-1; the D gene is possibly TRBD1 (5 bases). V shed 1 base and J shed 8 bases, with 10 bases lying between them. The CDR3 is 13 amino acids. In germline, CDR1 is SGHRS, CDR2 YFSETQ. The DNA of the CDR3 is TGCGCCAGCAGCTTGACTGCAGGGTATGAGCAGTTCTTC. This gives the protein CASSLTAGYEQFF.

The V gene is TRBV7-9, the J gene TRBJ2-7; 12 positions agree with TRBD2. Germline CDR1 SEHNR, CDR2 FQNEAQ (reference sequence). This CDR3 comprises 16 residues. With 4 bases clipped from V and 5 bases from J, the junction kept 9 bases outside the gene matches. The CDR3 here is CASSSSGTSGPDEQYF. For the CDR3, the DNA is TGTGCCAGCAGCTCCAGCGGGACTAGCGGGCCGGACGAGCAGTACTTC. Full variable domain (rest looked up from reference TRBV7-9 and TRBJ2-7): DTGVSQNPRHKITKRGQNVTFRCDPISEHNRLYWYRQTLGQGPEFLTYFQNEAQLEKSRLLSDRFSAERPKGSFSTLEIQRTEQGDSAMYLCASSSSGTSGPDEQYFGPGTRLTVT.

This clonotype has only a few counts. The V gene is TRBV27, the J gene TRBJ1-5, with D possibly being TRBD1 (5 bases). The ends were cut back, 5 bases at V and 6 bases at J, with 14 bases in the middle. The germline V gene has CDR1 MNHEY and CDR2 SMNVEV (reference sequence). The CDR3 consists of 14 residues. The CDR3, as DNA: TGTGCCAGCAGTCCCAGGGTACTTGGTCAGCCCCAGCATTTT. Translated: CASSPRVLGQPQHF.

The chain combines TRBV25-1 with TRBJ2-4, with a weak D call TRBD2 (5 bases). V dropped 4 bases and J dropped 0 bases, with 10 bases sitting between them. This CDR3 comprises 15 residues. Germline CDR1 and CDR2: MGHDK and SYGVNS. The DNA of the CDR3 is TGTGCCAGCAGTGCTCCGGCGGGAGCCAAAAACATTCAGTACTTC. Its protein is CASSAPAGAKNIQYF.

There are a few counts of this clonotype. The chain couples TRBV20-1 to TRBJ1-5, with D perhaps TRBD1 (5 bases). CDR1 DFQATT and CDR2 SNEGSKA come from the germline V gene (reference sequence). Trimming removed 5 bases from V and 0 bases from J, with 14 bases in between. The CDR3 runs to 15 residues. In nucleotides, the CDR3 is TGCAGTGCTGAGGACAACGTGCATAGCAATCAGCCCCAGCATTTT. This gives the protein CSAEDNVHSNQPQHF.

The V call is TRBV20-1, the J call TRBJ1-6; D is undetermined. CDR3 length: 14 residues. V lost 5 bases to trimming and J lost 7 bases, with 15 bases between them. Germline-derived CDR1 and CDR2 are DFQATT and SNEGSKA (reference sequence). As DNA, the CDR3 is TGCAGTGCTTGGGCCGGGCAGTCGAATTCACCCCTCCACTTT. Encoded protein: CSAWAGQSNSPLHF.

This chain uses TRBV12-3 or TRBV12-4 with TRBJ1-1; TRBD1 aligns across 8 bases. The CDR3 covers 15 residues. Trimming cost V 6 bases and J 6 bases; bases outside gene matches: 12. DNA for the CDR3: TGTGCCAGCAGCCCGGACAGGGCTCGTTGGGCTGAAGCTTTCTTT. Encoded protein: CASSPDRARWAEAFF.

This clonotype was picked up a small number of times. The CDR3 DNA sequence: TGCAGTGCTAGAATCCCGGGACTTCTGAATGAGCAGTTCTTC. This sequence encodes CSARIPGLLNEQFF. The V and J genes are TRBV20-1 and TRBJ2-1; D is perhaps TRBD2 (6 bases). This CDR3 region has 14 residues. Germline V gives CDR1 DFQATT, CDR2 SNEGSKA (reference sequence). The V gene lost 2 bases and the J gene lost 7 bases, with 15 bases spanning the gap.

This clonotype showed up just a few times. The V gene is TRBV20-1, the J gene TRBJ2-7, with 9 bases that match TRBD2. CDR1 is DFQATT and CDR2 is SNEGSKA in the germline V gene (reference sequence). This CDR3 spans 14 amino acids. V lost 6 bases and J lost 4; bases outside the gene matches: 10. The CDR3 loop reads CSAPNSGGLYEQYF. For the CDR3, the DNA is TGCAGTGCCCCCAATAGCGGGGGATTGTACGAGCAGTACTTC.

This chain joins TRBV11-3 and TRBJ1-2; TRBD1 is a possible D gene (5 bases). This CDR3 is built from 11 residues. Between the trimmed V and J ends, which lost 2 bases and 10 bases, there was a span of 8 bases. Germline lookup yields CDR1 SGHNT and CDR2 YENEEA. The CDR3 DNA is TGTGCCAGCAGCTTACAGGGTACCTACACCTTC. This codes for CASSLQGTYTF. Drawing the rest from reference TRBV11-3 and TRBJ1-2, the complete variable domain is EAGVVQSPRYKIIEKKQPVAFWCNPISGHNTLYWYLQNLGQGPELLIRYENEEAVDDSQLPKDRFSAERLKGVDSTLKIQPAELGDSAVYLCASSLQGTYTFGSGTRLTVV.